Here is one T cell receptor (beta chain) with its context. Generated by immunoSEQ multiplex PCR, the TCRdb table keeps only in-frame clones and is missing some. The repertoire holds roughly 130,000 clones, with approximately 80% as singletons. The V end was cut by 1 base, the J end by 12 bases, with 19 bases between. This CDR3 has 14 residues. CDR1 is SGHVS and CDR2 is FQNEAQ in the germline V gene. The data were taken from a study of blood T cell repertoires in COVID-19. Background on the study: PBMCs, B-cell-depleted T cells, or T cells provided the cDNA or gDNA that made up the material.

Sequences were obtained from peripheral blood. The TCR was taken from a man in his 70s with acute or convalescent COVID-19. V and J are TRBV7-8 and TRBJ2-7; tentative D call: TRBD1 (5 bases). CDR3 DNA sequence: TGTGCCAGCAGCTTAGTCGACAGAAGCCAACCAGGGTACTTC. This translates into CASSLVDRSQPGYF.